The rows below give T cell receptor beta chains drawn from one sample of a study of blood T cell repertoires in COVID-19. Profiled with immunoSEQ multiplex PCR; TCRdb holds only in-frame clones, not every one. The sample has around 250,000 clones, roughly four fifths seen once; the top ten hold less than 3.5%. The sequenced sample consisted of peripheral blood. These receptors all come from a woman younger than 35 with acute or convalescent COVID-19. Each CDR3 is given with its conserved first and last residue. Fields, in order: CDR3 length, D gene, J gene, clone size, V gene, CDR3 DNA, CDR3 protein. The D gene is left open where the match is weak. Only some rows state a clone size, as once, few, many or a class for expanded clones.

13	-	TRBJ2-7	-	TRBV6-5	TGTGCCAGCAGCCCCGTCGTTTCCTACGAGCAGTACTTC	CASSPVVSYEQYF
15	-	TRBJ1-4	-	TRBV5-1	TGCGCCAGCAGCTTGGGGGCCCAAGGGGGTGAAAAACTGTTTTTT	CASSLGAQGGEKLFF
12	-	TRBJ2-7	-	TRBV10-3	TGTGCCATCAGCCAACCGGGTGTCGAGCAGTACTTC	CAISQPGVEQYF
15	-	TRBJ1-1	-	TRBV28	TGTGCCAGCAGTTTTCGGGGGGTTGTGAACACTGAAGCTTTCTTT	CASSFRGVVNTEAFF
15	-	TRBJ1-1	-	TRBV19	TGTGCCAGTAGTATAAGGTCAGGGGTGAACACTGAAGCTTTCTTT	CASSIRSGVNTEAFF
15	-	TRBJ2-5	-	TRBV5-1	TGCGCCAGCAGCCCTGTCGGGACAACTCAAGAGACCCAGTACTTC	CASSPVGTTQETQYF
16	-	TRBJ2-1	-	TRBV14	TGTGCCAGCAGCCAAGATGTTGGGACACTCAACAATGAGCAGTTCTTC	CASSQDVGTLNNEQFF
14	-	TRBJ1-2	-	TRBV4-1	TGCGCCAGCAGCCAAGAATTGCGCGTAGAAGGCTACACCTTC	CASSQELRVEGYTF
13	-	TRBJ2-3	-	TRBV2	TGTGCCAGCAGTGCCCCTGCGGCAGATACGCAGTATTTT	CASSAPAADTQYF
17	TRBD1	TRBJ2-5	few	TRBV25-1	TGTGCCAGCACCCAGAATGGTCCAGGACAGGCTCAAGAGACCCAGTACTTC	CASTQNGPGQAQETQYF
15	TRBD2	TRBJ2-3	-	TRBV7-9	TGTGCCAGCAGCTACCCCCTAGCGGAACAAGATACGCAGTATTTT	CASSYPLAEQDTQYF
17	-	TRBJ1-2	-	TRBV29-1	TGCAGCGTTGAAGATCGTAGAGGTGGCGGGTCGAACTATGGCTACACCTTC	CSVEDRRGGGSNYGYTF
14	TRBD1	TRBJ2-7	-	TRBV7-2	TGTGCCAGCAGCTTAGCGGGACAGGGGGACGAGCAGTACTTC	CASSLAGQGDEQYF
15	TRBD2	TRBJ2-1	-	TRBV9	TGTGCCAGCAGCGTAGCTACTAGCGGTGGGGATGAGCAGTTCTTC	CASSVATSGGDEQFF
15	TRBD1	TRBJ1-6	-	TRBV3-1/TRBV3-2	TGTGCCAGCACCTTCGGGACAGCCGGGGGCTCACCCCTCCACTTT	CASTFGTAGGSPLHF
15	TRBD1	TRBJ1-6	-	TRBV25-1	TGTGCCAGCAGGGGGACAGAAACCTATAATTCACCCCTCCACTTT	CASRGTETYNSPLHF
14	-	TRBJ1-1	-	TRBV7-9	TGTGCCAGCAGCTTGGGAGGAGTGAACACTGAAGCTTTCTTT	CASSLGGVNTEAFF
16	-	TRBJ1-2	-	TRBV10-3	TGTGCCATCAGTGACCCTACAATAGGGGGTAGCTATGGCTACACCTTC	CAISDPTIGGSYGYTF
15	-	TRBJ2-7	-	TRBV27	TGTGCCAGCAGTTTAGATCCGGCTAGCCCCTACGAGCAGTACTTC	CASSLDPASPYEQYF
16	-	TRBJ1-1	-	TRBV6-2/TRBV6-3	TGTGCCAGCAGTGACTGGCTAAGCGGGAGAGTCACTGAAGCTTTCTTT	CASSDWLSGRVTEAFF
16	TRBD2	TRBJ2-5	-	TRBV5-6	TGTGCCAGCAGCTTGGTGTCGGCGGGAGGGCAAGAGACCCAGTACTTC	CASSLVSAGGQETQYF
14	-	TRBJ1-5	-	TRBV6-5	TGTGCCAGCAGGTTAAATTATGGCAATCAGCCCCAGCATTTT	CASRLNYGNQPQHF